Listed below are T cell receptor beta chains from one sample, sequenced in a study of blood T cell repertoires in COVID-19. Data came from immunoSEQ multiplex PCR; TCRdb stores just in-frame clones and leaves some out. This sample carries some 55,000 clones, about four fifths of them seen once, and the ten largest clones take about 2%. Sequenced: peripheral blood. The receptors originated from a woman aged 55-70 years with acute or convalescent COVID-19. Each CDR3 is given with its conserved first and last residue. D genes are given only for firm matches. Part of the rows lack a size; the others show once, few, many or a class for expanded clones.

v_call	cdr3_length	d_call	j_call	clone_size	cdr3_aa	cdr3_nt
TRBV28	17	-	TRBJ1-5	-	CASSLIPGLRANQPQHF	TGTGCCAGCAGTCTCATCCCGGGACTCCGCGCAAATCAGCCCCAGCATTTT
TRBV18	17	-	TRBJ1-2	few	CASSPPRRGKSEYGYTF	TGTGCCAGCTCACCACCGCGACGCGGGAAATCGGAGTATGGCTACACCTTC
TRBV9	15	-	TRBJ2-3	-	CASSVSSGSTDTQYF	TGTGCCAGCAGCGTATCGTCGGGGAGCACAGATACGCAGTATTTT
TRBV6-6	13	-	TRBJ2-5	few	CASSFLESETQYF	TGTGCCAGCAGTTTCCTAGAGTCGGAGACCCAGTACTTC
TRBV18	13	-	TRBJ1-1	medium-sized	CASSPQDGLLGFF	TGTGCCAGCTCACCACAGGACGGACTATTAGGTTTCTTT
TRBV18	11	-	TRBJ1-1	-	CASSGNTEAFF	TGTGCCAGCTCCGGGAACACTGAAGCTTTCTTT
TRBV5-5	17	TRBD1	TRBJ1-1	-	CASSWGGQGARNTEAFF	TGTGCCAGCAGTTGGGGAGGACAGGGGGCCCGTAACACTGAAGCTTTCTTT
TRBV27	14	-	TRBJ2-2	once	CASRWERGTGELFF	TGTGCCAGCAGGTGGGAAAGGGGCACCGGGGAGCTGTTTTTT
TRBV30	14	TRBD1	TRBJ1-5	few	CAWSVQGGGQPQHF	TGTGCCTGGAGTGTACAAGGGGGCGGACAGCCCCAGCATTTT
TRBV5-8	15	TRBD1	TRBJ1-3	-	CASSYQDRFFNTIYF	TGTGCCAGCAGCTACCAGGACAGGTTCTTCAACACCATATATTTT
TRBV29-1	15	TRBD1	TRBJ2-7	-	CSVEGTGVSNYEQYF	TGCAGCGTTGAAGGAACAGGGGTATCAAACTACGAGCAGTACTTC
TRBV5-1	14	TRBD1	TRBJ2-5	-	CASSLGQGFETQYF	TGCGCCAGCAGCTTAGGACAGGGGTTCGAGACCCAGTACTTC
TRBV5-1	16	TRBD1	TRBJ1-2	-	CASSSEGTARNYGYTF	TGCGCCAGCAGCTCCGAAGGGACAGCACGTAACTATGGCTACACCTTC
TRBV13	16	-	TRBJ2-2	few	CASSFSSLLLGGELFF	TGTGCCAGCAGCTTTTCTAGCCTTCTACTCGGCGGGGAGCTGTTTTTT
TRBV18	13	TRBD1	TRBJ1-2	-	CASSRGQGDGYTF	TGTGCCAGCTCGCGGGGACAGGGTGATGGCTACACCTTC
TRBV20-1	10	TRBD2	TRBJ2-7	-	CSAGRGEQYF	TGCAGTGCCGGGAGGGGGGAGCAGTACTTC
TRBV29-1	14	-	TRBJ2-1	-	CSVEGLSSYNEQFF	TGCAGCGTTGAGGGACTCTCCTCCTACAATGAGCAGTTCTTC
TRBV4-2	16	-	TRBJ1-1	-	CASSQDDDSMNTEAFF	TGTGCCAGCAGCCAAGATGACGACAGTATGAACACTGAAGCTTTCTTT
TRBV5-5	14	-	TRBJ2-5	-	CASSLTGSQETQYF	TGTGCCAGCAGCTTAACAGGGAGCCAAGAGACCCAGTACTTC
TRBV11-3	18	-	TRBJ1-5	-	CASSQTPPRGNSNQPQHF	TGTGCCAGCAGCCAAACTCCGCCCAGGGGAAATAGCAATCAGCCCCAGCATTTT
TRBV30	13	-	TRBJ2-5	-	CAWSVRVRETQYF	TGTGCCTGGAGTGTACGAGTACGAGAGACCCAGTACTTC
TRBV29-1	13	-	TRBJ1-1	-	CSGSGSRYTEAFF	TGCAGCGGAAGTGGTTCCAGATACACTGAAGCTTTCTTT
TRBV3-1/TRBV3-2	18	TRBD1	TRBJ1-5	-	CASSQAGIGQGANQPQHF	TGTGCCAGCAGCCAAGCTGGTATCGGACAGGGGGCCAATCAGCCCCAGCATTTT